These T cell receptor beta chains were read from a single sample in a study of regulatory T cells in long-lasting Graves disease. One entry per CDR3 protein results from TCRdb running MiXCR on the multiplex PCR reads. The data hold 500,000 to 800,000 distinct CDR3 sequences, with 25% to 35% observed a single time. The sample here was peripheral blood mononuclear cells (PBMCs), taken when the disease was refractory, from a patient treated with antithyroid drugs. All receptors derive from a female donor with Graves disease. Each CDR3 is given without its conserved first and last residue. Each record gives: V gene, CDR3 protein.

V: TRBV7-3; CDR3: ASSSGTGIGTGELF
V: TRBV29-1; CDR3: SVEEVVEAQY
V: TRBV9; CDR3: ASSAETVSGNTIY
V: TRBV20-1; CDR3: SASPDPSYGYT
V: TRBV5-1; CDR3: ASSSPKTGANVLT
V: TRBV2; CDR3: ASSEIPGQRQPQH
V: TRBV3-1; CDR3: ASSPGQTGQEKLF
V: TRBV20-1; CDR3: SASTGGMNQPQH
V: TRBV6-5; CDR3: ASSSLTESYEQY
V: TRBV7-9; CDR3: ASSPGPPEAF
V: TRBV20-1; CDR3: SARGGARNQPQH
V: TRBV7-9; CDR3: ASSSFRSNEKLF
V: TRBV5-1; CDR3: ASSLEDVAYEQY
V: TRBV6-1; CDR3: ASRSRDRGANTEAS
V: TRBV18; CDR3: ASCASGNTIY
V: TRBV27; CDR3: ASLPSREGSGYT
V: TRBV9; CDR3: ASSVAYGDNYGYT
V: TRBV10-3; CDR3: AITRDGGTYGYT
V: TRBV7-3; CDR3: ASSRKWTEVYGYT
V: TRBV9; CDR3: ASSVAKTGPQY
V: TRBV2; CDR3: ASSDDRAPSTDTQY
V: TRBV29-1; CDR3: SVEEYSKETQY
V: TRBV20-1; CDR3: SASIQGWAASGSQETQY
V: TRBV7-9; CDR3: ASSLTAGGLAEQY
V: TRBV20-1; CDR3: SAVDGQETQY
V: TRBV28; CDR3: ASSLRQRGTEAF
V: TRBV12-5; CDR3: ASEGFSTEAF
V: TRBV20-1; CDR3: SASLVLLGYNEQF
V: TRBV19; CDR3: ASSIVRTVNTGELF
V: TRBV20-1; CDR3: SARKTGGMNTEAF
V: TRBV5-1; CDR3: ASSPAGTSGGADTQY
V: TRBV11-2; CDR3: ASSLPAGPGELF
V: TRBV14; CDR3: ASSHILGQDLGAGYT
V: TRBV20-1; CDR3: SASPQGGGYYGYT
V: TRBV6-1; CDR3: ASSDLLPVGAF
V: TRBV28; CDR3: ASGLWEGGRYEQY
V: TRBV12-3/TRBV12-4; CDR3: ASSLAVGGNYGYT
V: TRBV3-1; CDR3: ASSQENRDAEAF
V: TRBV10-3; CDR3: AISESTGRGYEQY
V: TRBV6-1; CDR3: ASSVAGRTGELF
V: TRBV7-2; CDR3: ASSLAGGREAF
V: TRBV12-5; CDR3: ASGPGTSGETQY
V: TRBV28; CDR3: ASRRGTPVNSPLH
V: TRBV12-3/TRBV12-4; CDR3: ASSGTGGSTPQH
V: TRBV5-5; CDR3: ASSWGRMNQPQH
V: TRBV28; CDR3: ASSFEGSDYSNQPQH
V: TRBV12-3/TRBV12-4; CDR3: ASSSAGKAQETQY
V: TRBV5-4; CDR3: ASSPTYPPGASSSEQY
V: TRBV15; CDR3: ATQAPYNEKLF
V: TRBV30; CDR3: AVSHRGLGEKLF
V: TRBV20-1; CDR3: SARVGYATNEKLF
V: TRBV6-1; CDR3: ASSTTGVPAF
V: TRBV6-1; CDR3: ASSESAEGSPLH
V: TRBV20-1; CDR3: SARAFGRGKNIQY
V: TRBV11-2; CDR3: ASSLDLPGTSVKYEQY
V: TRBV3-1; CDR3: ASTSGVLWTEAF
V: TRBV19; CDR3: ATRGQPYGYT